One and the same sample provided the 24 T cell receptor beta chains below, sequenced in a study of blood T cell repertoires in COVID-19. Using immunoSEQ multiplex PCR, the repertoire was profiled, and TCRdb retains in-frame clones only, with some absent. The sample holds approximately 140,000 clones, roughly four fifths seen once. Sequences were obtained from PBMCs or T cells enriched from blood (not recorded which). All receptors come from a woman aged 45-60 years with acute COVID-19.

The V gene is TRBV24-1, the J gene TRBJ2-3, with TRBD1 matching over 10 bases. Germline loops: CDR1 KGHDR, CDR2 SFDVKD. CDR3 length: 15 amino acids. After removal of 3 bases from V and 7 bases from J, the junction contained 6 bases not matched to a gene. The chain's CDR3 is CATSDVTGGKNTQYF. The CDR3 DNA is TGTGCCACCAGTGATGTGACAGGGGGCAAAAATACGCAGTATTTT.

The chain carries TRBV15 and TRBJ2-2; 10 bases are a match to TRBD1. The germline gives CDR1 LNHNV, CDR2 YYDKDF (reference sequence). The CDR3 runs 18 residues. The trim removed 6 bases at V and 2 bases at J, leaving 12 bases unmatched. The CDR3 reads CATRTGQGKVYNTGELFF. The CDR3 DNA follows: TGTGCCACCAGGACGGGACAGGGGAAAGTGTACAACACCGGGGAGCTGTTTTTT. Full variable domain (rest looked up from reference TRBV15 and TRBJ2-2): DAMVIQNPRYQVTQFGKPVTLSCSQTLNHNVMYWYQQKSSQAPKLLFHYYDKDFNNEADTPDNFQSRRPNTSFCFLDIRSPGLGDTAMYLCATRTGQGKVYNTGELFFGEGSRLTVL.

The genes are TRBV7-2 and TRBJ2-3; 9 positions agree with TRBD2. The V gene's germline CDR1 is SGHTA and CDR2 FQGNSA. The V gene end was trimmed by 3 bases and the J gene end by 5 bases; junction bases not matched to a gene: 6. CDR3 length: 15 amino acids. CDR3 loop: CASSLVAGGKDTQYF. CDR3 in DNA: TGTGCCAGCAGCTTGGTGGCGGGAGGGAAAGATACGCAGTATTTT.

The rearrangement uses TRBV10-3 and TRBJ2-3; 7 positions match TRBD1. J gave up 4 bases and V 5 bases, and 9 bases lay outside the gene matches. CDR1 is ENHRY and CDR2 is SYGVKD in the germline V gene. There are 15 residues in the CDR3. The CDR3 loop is CAISPATGDADTQYF. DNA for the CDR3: TGTGCCATCAGTCCGGCTACAGGGGACGCAGATACGCAGTATTTT.

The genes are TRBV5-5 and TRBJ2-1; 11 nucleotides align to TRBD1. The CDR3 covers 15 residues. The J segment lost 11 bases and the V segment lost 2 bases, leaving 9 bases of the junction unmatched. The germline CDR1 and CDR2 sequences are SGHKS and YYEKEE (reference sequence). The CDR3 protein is CASSFVDRGLTKQFF. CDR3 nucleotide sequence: TGTGCCAGCAGCTTTGTGGACAGGGGGCTTACGAAGCAGTTCTTC.

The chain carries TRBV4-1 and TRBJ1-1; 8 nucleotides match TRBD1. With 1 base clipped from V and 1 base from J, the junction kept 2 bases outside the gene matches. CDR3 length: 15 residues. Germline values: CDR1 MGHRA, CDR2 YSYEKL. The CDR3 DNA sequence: TGCGCCAGCAGCCAAGGACAGGGGTCGAACACTGAAGCTTTCTTT. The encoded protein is CASSQGQGSNTEAFF.

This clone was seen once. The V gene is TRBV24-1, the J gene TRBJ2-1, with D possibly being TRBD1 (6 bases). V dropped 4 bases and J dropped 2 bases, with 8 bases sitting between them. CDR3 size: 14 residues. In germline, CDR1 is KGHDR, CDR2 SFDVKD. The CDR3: CATSDRGPYNEQFF. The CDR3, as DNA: TGTGCCACCAGTGACAGGGGCCCCTACAATGAGCAGTTCTTC.

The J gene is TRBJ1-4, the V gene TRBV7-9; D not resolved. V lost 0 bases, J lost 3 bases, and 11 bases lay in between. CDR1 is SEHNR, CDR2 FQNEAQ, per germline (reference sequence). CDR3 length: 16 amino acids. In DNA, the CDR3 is TGTGCCAGCAGCTTAGCTGTGACGCGGGCTAATGAAAAACTGTTTTTT. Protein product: CASSLAVTRANEKLFF. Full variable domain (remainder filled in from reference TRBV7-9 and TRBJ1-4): DTGVSQNPRHKITKRGQNVTFRCDPISEHNRLYWYRQTLGQGPEFLTYFQNEAQLEKSRLLSDRFSAERPKGSFSTLEIQRTEQGDSAMYLCASSLAVTRANEKLFFGSGTQLSVL.

DNA of the CDR3: TGTGCCAGCAGCTTAATCGGGAGGCATACCGGGGAGCTGTTTTTT. This gives the protein CASSLIGRHTGELFF. V usage is TRBV7-9 and J usage is TRBJ2-2, with 7 bases matching TRBD2. Germline V lookup: CDR1 SEHNR, CDR2 FQNEAQ (reference sequence). V lost 2 bases and J lost 5; bases outside the gene matches: 5. The CDR3 runs 15 residues.

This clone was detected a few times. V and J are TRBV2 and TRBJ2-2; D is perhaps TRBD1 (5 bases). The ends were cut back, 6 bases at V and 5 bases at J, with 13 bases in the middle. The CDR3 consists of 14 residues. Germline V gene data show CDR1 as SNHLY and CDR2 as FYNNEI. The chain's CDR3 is CASRGRVETGELFF. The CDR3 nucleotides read TGTGCCAGCAGGGGCAGGGTTGAGACCGGGGAGCTGTTTTTT.

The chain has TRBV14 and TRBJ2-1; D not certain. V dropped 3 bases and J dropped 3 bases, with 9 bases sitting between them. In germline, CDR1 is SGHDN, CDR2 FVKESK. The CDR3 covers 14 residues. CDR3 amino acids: CASSQPEFYNEQFF. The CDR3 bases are TGTGCCAGCAGCCAGCCGGAGTTCTACAATGAGCAGTTCTTC.

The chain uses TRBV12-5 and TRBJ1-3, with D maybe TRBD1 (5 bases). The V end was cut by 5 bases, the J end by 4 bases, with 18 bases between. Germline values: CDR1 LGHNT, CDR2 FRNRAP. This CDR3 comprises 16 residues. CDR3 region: CASGPSGARGGNTIYF. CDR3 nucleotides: TGTGCTAGTGGTCCTTCTGGGGCTCGTGGCGGAAACACCATATATTTT.

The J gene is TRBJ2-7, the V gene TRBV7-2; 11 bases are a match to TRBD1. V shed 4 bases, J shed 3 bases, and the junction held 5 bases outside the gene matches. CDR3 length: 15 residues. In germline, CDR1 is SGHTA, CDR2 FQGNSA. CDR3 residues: CASSSGQGAFYEQYF. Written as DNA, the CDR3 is TGTGCCAGCAGCTCTGGACAGGGGGCCTTCTACGAGCAGTACTTC.

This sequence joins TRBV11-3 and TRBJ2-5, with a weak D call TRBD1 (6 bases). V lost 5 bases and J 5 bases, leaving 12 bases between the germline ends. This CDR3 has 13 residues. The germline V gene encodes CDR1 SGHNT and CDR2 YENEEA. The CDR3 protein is CASSPQGRETQYF. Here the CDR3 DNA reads TGTGCCAGCAGCCCACAGGGTCGGGAGACCCAGTACTTC.

CDR3 sequence reads: CASSAPRQGSGNTIYF. In DNA form, the CDR3 reads TGTGCCAGCAGCGCCCCACGACAGGGATCCGGAAACACCATATATTTT. V and J are TRBV9 and TRBJ1-3, with 7 bases identical to TRBD1. Trimming at V came to 3 bases and at J to 4 bases, leaving 10 bases not matched to a gene. The CDR3 runs 16 residues. Germline assignment: CDR1 SGDLS and CDR2 YYNGEE.

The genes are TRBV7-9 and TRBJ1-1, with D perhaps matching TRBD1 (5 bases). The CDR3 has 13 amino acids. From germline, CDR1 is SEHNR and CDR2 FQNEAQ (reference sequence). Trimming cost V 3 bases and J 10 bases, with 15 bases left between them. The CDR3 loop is CASSFPGRGAAFF. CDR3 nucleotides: TGTGCCAGCAGCTTCCCTGGGAGGGGTGCAGCTTTCTTT.

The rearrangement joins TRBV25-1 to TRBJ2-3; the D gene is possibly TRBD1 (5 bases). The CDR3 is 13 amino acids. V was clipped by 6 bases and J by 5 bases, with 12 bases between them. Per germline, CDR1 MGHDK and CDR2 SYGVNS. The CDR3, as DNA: TGTGCCAGCAGGGCAGGGATTCAAGATACGCAGTATTTT. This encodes CASRAGIQDTQYF. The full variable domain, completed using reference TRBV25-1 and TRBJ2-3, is EADIYQTPRYLVIGTGKKITLECSQTMGHDKMYWYQQDPGMELHLIHYSYGVNSTEKGDLSSESTVSRIRTEHFPLTLESARPSHTSQYLCASRAGIQDTQYFGPGTRLTVL.

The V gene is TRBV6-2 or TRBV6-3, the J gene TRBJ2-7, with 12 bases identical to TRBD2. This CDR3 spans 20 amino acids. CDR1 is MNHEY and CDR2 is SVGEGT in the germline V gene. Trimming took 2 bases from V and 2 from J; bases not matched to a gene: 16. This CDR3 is CASSYPLGLAGTTVPYEQYF. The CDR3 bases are TGTGCCAGCAGTTACCCCTTGGGACTAGCGGGTACTACTGTCCCCTACGAGCAGTACTTC.

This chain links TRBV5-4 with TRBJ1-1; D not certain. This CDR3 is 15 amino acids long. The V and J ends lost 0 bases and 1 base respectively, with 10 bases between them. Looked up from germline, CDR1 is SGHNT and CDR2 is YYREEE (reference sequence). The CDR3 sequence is CASSLAVGANTEAFF. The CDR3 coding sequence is TGTGCCAGCAGCTTGGCCGTGGGAGCGAACACTGAAGCTTTCTTT.

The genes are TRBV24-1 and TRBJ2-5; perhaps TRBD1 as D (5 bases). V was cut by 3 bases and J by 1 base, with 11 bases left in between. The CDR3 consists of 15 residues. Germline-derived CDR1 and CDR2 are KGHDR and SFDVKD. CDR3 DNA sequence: TGTGCCACCAGTGATCCCCTGGGGCCCCAAGAGACCCAGTACTTC. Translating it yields CATSDPLGPQETQYF.

CDR3 sequence: CASSLLSVNTEAFF. DNA for the CDR3: TGTGCCAGCAGCTTACTGTCAGTGAACACTGAAGCTTTCTTT. The chain carries TRBV11-2 and TRBJ1-1; D gene uncertain. V lost 2 bases, J lost 0 bases, and 7 bases lay in between. Germline CDR1 SGHAT, CDR2 FQNNGV. The CDR3 extends over 14 amino acids.

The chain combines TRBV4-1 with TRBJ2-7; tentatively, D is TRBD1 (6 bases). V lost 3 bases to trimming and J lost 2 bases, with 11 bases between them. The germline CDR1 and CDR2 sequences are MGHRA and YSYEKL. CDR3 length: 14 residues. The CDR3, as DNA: TGCGCCAGCAGCCAGGACAGCCCGCCCTACGAGCAGTACTTC. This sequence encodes CASSQDSPPYEQYF.

The CDR3 DNA reads as TGTGCCAGCAGCTTAGTGGGTAGCCCCCTCTCTGGGGCCAACGTCCTGACTTTC. Amino acid sequence: CASSLVGSPLSGANVLTF. The chain joins TRBV7-8 to TRBJ2-6; D call uncertain. CDR3 length equals 18 residues. From germline, CDR1 is SGHVS and CDR2 FQNEAQ. Trimming took off 1 base at V and 0 bases at J, with 13 bases between the two ends.

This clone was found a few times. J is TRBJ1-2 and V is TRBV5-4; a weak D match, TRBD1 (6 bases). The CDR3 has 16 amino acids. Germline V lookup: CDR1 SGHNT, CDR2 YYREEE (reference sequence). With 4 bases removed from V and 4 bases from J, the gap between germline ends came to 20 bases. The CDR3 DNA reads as TGTGCCAGCAGCCGATATAGCACAGGGAGGGGCTATGGCTACACCTTC. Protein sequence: CASSRYSTGRGYGYTF.